Shown below are 29 T cell receptor beta chains from a single sample sequenced in a study of shared clonotypes between healthy human individuals. Cells designated naive CD8 were CD45RO-negative and were positively selected for CCR7, with terminally differentiated effector memory CD45RA+ cells excluded. Produced via immunoSEQ multiplex PCR; TCRdb's table is partial and in-frame only. The sample includes around 2,000,000 clones, about 95% of them seen just once. Sample: naive CD8+ T cells sorted from blood. The source of these receptors is a man between 18 and 35 years old in good health.

Only one count was recorded for this clone. At the DNA level, this CDR3 is encoded by other sequences in the same sample as well. This chain joins TRBV30 and TRBJ2-5, with 10 bases aligning to TRBD2. The CDR3 is made up of 14 amino acids. With V trimmed by 2 bases and J by 4 bases, 4 bases remained unmatched. Germline V gene data show CDR1 as GTSNPN and CDR2 as SVGIG (reference sequence). As DNA, the CDR3 is TGTGCCTGGAGTTTGCTAGCGGGGGTAGAGACCCAGTACTTC. Its translation is CAWSLLAGVETQYF.

This chain joins TRBV4-1 and TRBJ1-2; no firm D call. V was trimmed by 4 bases and J by 5 bases, leaving 17 bases between them. From germline, CDR1 is MGHRA and CDR2 YSYEKL. The CDR3 totals 15 residues. In nucleotides, the CDR3 is TGCGCCAGCAGCCCGCACGCGGCCTATTCGTATGGCTACACCTTC. Its protein product is CASSPHAAYSYGYTF.

The chain is built from TRBV30 and TRBJ2-1, with 8 bases aligning to TRBD2. Germline V gives CDR1 GTSNPN, CDR2 SVGIG (reference sequence). V lost 5 bases, J lost 4 bases, and 7 bases stayed unmatched. This CDR3 is built from 14 residues. CDR3 in amino acids: CAWEGLDSYNEQFF. CDR3 nucleotide sequence: TGTGCCTGGGAGGGACTAGACTCGTACAATGAGCAGTTCTTC.

This clone is a singleton in its sample. The genes are TRBV21-1 and TRBJ2-7; no check of the table's D call, TRBD1, against the DNA was made. TRBV21-1 constitutes a pseudogene. This CDR3 has 17 amino acids. The CDR3 coding sequence is TGTGCCAGCAGCAAAGTTAGGGCGGAACAGGGCTTCTACGAGCAGTACTTC. It encodes CASSKVRAEQGFYEQYF.

The rearrangement links TRBV5-1 to TRBJ1-1; 7 bases are a match to TRBD1. Germline V gene sequence: CDR1 SGHRS, CDR2 YFSETQ. The CDR3 contains 18 residues. Trimming removed 3 bases from V and 0 bases from J; junction bases left unmatched: 14. CDR3 DNA: TGCGCCAGCAGCTGGATCGGGACAGTCAGCCTAATGAACACTGAAGCTTTCTTT. Its protein is CASSWIGTVSLMNTEAFF.

This chain connects TRBV30 to TRBJ1-2, with D maybe TRBD1 (5 bases). Germline-derived CDR1 and CDR2 are GTSNPN and SVGIG (reference sequence). Between the trimmed V and J ends, which lost 0 bases and 4 bases, there was a span of 15 bases. The CDR3 has 15 residues. CDR3 sequence reads: CAWSVRGAEVYGYTF. The CDR3 region has the DNA TGTGCCTGGAGTGTACGAGGGGCGGAGGTCTATGGCTACACCTTC.

V gene TRBV9 combines with J gene TRBJ2-7; 9 nucleotides agree with TRBD2. The CDR3 sequence is 15 residues long. The V gene end was trimmed by 4 bases and the J gene end by 4 bases; junction bases not matched to a gene: 9. Germline-derived CDR1 and CDR2 are SGDLS and YYNGEE. The CDR3 DNA is TGTGCCAGCAGCCCCAGTGCGGGAGGGCTGTACGAGCAGTACTTC. Its translation: CASSPSAGGLYEQYF.

V usage is TRBV10-1 and J usage is TRBJ1-5, with TRBD1 matching over 9 bases. Germline V gene data show CDR1 as WNHNN and CDR2 as SYGVQD (reference sequence). The CDR3 spans 15 residues. After removal of 6 bases from V and 7 bases from J, the junction contained 10 bases not matched to a gene. This CDR3 is CASRQGAPAAQPQHF. DNA of the CDR3: TGCGCCAGCAGACAGGGGGCGCCGGCTGCGCAGCCCCAGCATTTT.

This chain's CDR3 is CASNPGESYEQFF. CDR3 coding DNA: TGTGCCAGCAACCCGGGGGAGTCCTATGAGCAGTTCTTC. This chain uses TRBV6-6 with TRBJ2-1, with D perhaps matching TRBD2 (6 bases). V was pared by 7 bases and J by 8 bases, with 15 bases between. The germline V gene encodes CDR1 MNHNY and CDR2 SVGAGI (reference sequence). The CDR3 consists of 13 residues.

The CDR3 here is CASSSRQGSNQPQHF. The DNA of the CDR3 is TGTGCCAGCAGTTCCCGACAGGGCAGCAATCAGCCCCAGCATTTT. The V gene is TRBV6-6, the J gene TRBJ1-5; 7 bases fit TRBD1. The CDR3 is made up of 15 amino acids. Germline V gene lookup returns CDR1 MNHNY and CDR2 SVGAGI (reference sequence). V gave up 4 bases and J gave up 1 base; unmatched junction bases: 4.

This chain uses TRBV11-2 with TRBJ2-1; no clear D. V was pared by 5 bases and J by 6 bases, with 20 bases between. Germline lookup yields CDR1 SGHAT and CDR2 FQNNGV. This CDR3 is built from 16 residues. The CDR3 is CASSPPRTPGPNEQFF. DNA for the CDR3: TGTGCCAGCAGCCCACCCCGGACCCCGGGCCCCAATGAGCAGTTCTTC. Filled out from reference TRBV11-2 and TRBJ2-1, the complete variable domain reads EAGVAQSPRYKIIEKRQSVAFWCNPISGHATLYWYQQILGQGPKLLIQFQNNGVVDDSQLPKDRFSAERLKGVDSTLKIQPAKLEDSAVYLCASSPPRTPGPNEQFFGPGTRLTVL.

The CDR3 reads CASTFWGGPPEQYF. DNA of the CDR3: TGTGCCAGCACCTTTTGGGGGGGCCCCCCCGAGCAGTACTTC. The chain joins TRBV9 to TRBJ2-7, with a tentative D call TRBD2 (7 bases). V was cut by 6 bases and J by 6 bases, with 19 bases left in between. The CDR3 has 14 residues. CDR1 SGDLS and CDR2 YYNGEE come from the germline V gene.

This chain connects TRBV2 to TRBJ2-4; 11 nucleotides line up with TRBD2. CDR1 is SNHLY, CDR2 FYNNEI, per germline. The CDR3 runs 22 residues. After removal of 6 bases from V and 3 bases from J, the junction contained 25 bases not matched to a gene. CDR3 DNA: TGTGCCAGCAGGATAGGACAGGGTGGAATAGCGGGAGGGTTTTATGACAAAAACATTCAGTACTTC. Amino acids: CASRIGQGGIAGGFYDKNIQYF. The variable domain in full, with the rest retrieved from reference TRBV2 and TRBJ2-4, is EPEVTQTPSHQVTQMGQEVILRCVPISNHLYFYWYRQILGQKVEFLVSFYNNEISEKSEIFDDQFSVERPDGSNFTLKIRSTKLEDSAMYFCASRIGQGGIAGGFYDKNIQYFGAGTRLSVL.

As for this clone: Other DNA sequences in the same sample also yield this CDR3. The V gene is TRBV6-5, the J gene TRBJ2-7; possible D gene TRBD2, 5 bases. V dropped 5 bases and J dropped 3 bases, with 11 bases sitting between them. Germline CDR1 and CDR2: MNHEY and SVGAGI. CDR3 length equals 13 residues. In DNA, the CDR3 is TGTGCCAGCAGTCTCGGGGTTAACTACGAGCAGTACTTC. This translates into CASSLGVNYEQYF.

This sequence joins TRBV27 and TRBJ2-7; a possible D gene is TRBD2 (6 bases). CDR1 and CDR2 from the germline V gene are MNHEY and SMNVEV (reference sequence). Between the trimmed V and J ends, which lost 5 bases and 4 bases, there was a span of 15 bases. This CDR3 has 14 residues. CDR3 sequence reads: CASSPWGLPYEQYF. The CDR3 nucleotides are TGTGCCAGCAGTCCTTGGGGACTGCCATACGAGCAGTACTTC.

The V and J genes are TRBV6-5 and TRBJ2-5, with 8 bases fitting TRBD2. CDR3 length: 15 residues. V shed 2 bases and J 5 bases; nucleotides not matched to a gene: 7. Per the germline V gene, CDR1 is MNHEY and CDR2 is SVGAGI. The DNA for the CDR3 is TGTGCCAGCAGTTACCCCCCGGGACTAGGGGAGACCCAGTACTTC. Encoded protein: CASSYPPGLGETQYF.

The count of this clone is one. V is TRBV7-9 and J is TRBJ2-2, with D possibly being TRBD2 (6 bases). The CDR3 length is 16 residues. The V gene lost 3 bases and the J gene lost 5 bases, with 16 bases spanning the gap. Germline V gives CDR1 SEHNR, CDR2 FQNEAQ (reference sequence). The CDR3 nucleotides are TGTGCCAGCAGCTTTCCCGAATTGGGGGGAACCGGGGAGCTGTTTTTT. Translation: CASSFPELGGTGELFF.

This clone has just one count. The chain uses TRBV5-1 and TRBJ2-3; TRBD2 matches 10 bases. Germline-derived CDR1 and CDR2 are SGHRS and YFSETQ. The junction had 5 bases not matched to a gene; V was cut back by 2 bases and J by 2 bases. The CDR3 covers 16 residues. CDR3 sequence reads: CASSFGLADATDTQYF. Written as DNA, the CDR3 is TGCGCCAGCAGCTTCGGACTAGCGGATGCCACAGATACGCAGTATTTT.

CDR3 region: CASSASGGAVGEQFF. CDR3 bases: TGTGCCAGCAGCGCTAGCGGGGGGGCCGTTGGTGAGCAGTTCTTC. This chain links TRBV9 with TRBJ2-1; TRBD2 agrees at 12 bases. CDR3 length: 15 residues. CDR1 is SGDLS and CDR2 is YYNGEE in the germline V gene. Trimming at V came to 3 bases and at J to 9 bases, leaving 7 bases not matched to a gene.

The rearrangement uses TRBV14 and TRBJ2-7; 7 nucleotides match TRBD1. CDR3 length: 17 residues. Germline V gene lookup returns CDR1 SGHDN and CDR2 FVKESK. Losses at the gene ends were 1 base for V and 5 bases for J; bases not matched to a gene: 14. For the CDR3, the DNA is TGTGCCAGCAGCCAAGGGGGCACAGGGGTCTTTCGGGACGAGCAGTACTTC. It encodes CASSQGGTGVFRDEQYF.

The rearrangement links TRBV5-6 to TRBJ2-7, with TRBD2 identical over 10 bases. The CDR3 is 15 amino acids. V lost 0 bases, J lost 4 bases, and 4 bases stayed unmatched. CDR1 and CDR2 (germline): SGHDT, YYEEEE. As DNA, the CDR3 is TGTGCCAGCAGCTTGGGGGCTAGCGGGAGTTACGAGCAGTACTTC. Encoded protein: CASSLGASGSYEQYF. Full variable domain (remainder filled in from reference TRBV5-6 and TRBJ2-7): DAGVTQSPTHLIKTRGQQVTLRCSPKSGHDTVSWYQQALGQGPQFIFQYYEEEERQRGNFPDRFSGHQFPNYSSELNVNALLLGDSALYLCASSLGASGSYEQYFGPGTRLTVT.

This clone appeared a single time. The rearrangement links TRBV4-1 to TRBJ2-2; D is unclear. The length of the CDR3 is 14 residues. Germline CDR1 reads MGHRA; CDR2 reads YSYEKL. Trimming shortened V by 1 base and J by 5 bases, and 8 bases separated the two germline ends. The CDR3 spells CASSQVGVTGELFF. The CDR3 nucleotides read TGCGCCAGCAGCCAAGTAGGAGTGACCGGGGAGCTGTTTTTT.

The chain carries TRBV5-4 and TRBJ2-7; a weak D match, TRBD1 (5 bases). Germline CDR1 and CDR2: SGHNT and YYREEE (reference sequence). The germline V and J ends were trimmed by 2 bases and 6 bases, with 15 bases remaining between them. CDR3 length: 14 residues. The CDR3 DNA sequence: TGTGCCAGCAGCTTCTGGGGCGCCCAGATCGAGCAGTACTTC. Translation: CASSFWGAQIEQYF.

J is TRBJ2-7 and V is TRBV19; no reliable D call. From germline, CDR1 is LNHDA and CDR2 SQIVND (reference sequence). Trimming removed 0 bases from V and 1 base from J, with 10 bases in between. The CDR3 is 15 residues long. The CDR3 is CASSIDRTPSYEQYF. The CDR3 DNA sequence: TGTGCCAGTAGTATAGACCGGACGCCTTCCTACGAGCAGTACTTC.

This clone was seen only once. This rearrangement joins TRBV5-5 to TRBJ2-7; D gene ambiguous. V was clipped by 0 bases and J by 0 bases, with 7 bases between them. CDR3 length: 14 residues. Germline CDR1 is SGHKS and CDR2 is YYEKEE (reference sequence). The CDR3 DNA reads TGTGCCAGCAGCTTGGGCGGAAACTCCTACGAGCAGTACTTC. This sequence encodes CASSLGGNSYEQYF.

This chain joins TRBV7-2 and TRBJ1-6; 7 nucleotides match TRBD1. The V and J ends lost 5 bases and 1 base, in that order; junction bases with no gene match: 8. The CDR3 consists of 17 residues. Germline V gene sequence: CDR1 SGHTA, CDR2 FQGNSA. CDR3 DNA sequence: TGTGCCAGCAGCCCGAGCGGACAGGCGTCCTATAATTCACCCCTCCACTTT. This encodes CASSPSGQASYNSPLHF.

This chain joins TRBV14 and TRBJ2-7, with D tentatively TRBD1 (5 bases). V gave up 1 base and J gave up 3 bases, with 10 bases separating them. There are 14 residues in the CDR3. The germline gives CDR1 SGHDN, CDR2 FVKESK. The DNA for the CDR3 is TGTGCCAGCAGCCAAGTTAAGGACATCTACGAGCAGTACTTC. This codes for CASSQVKDIYEQYF.

The chain links TRBV6-6 to TRBJ2-7; D is undetermined. This CDR3 is built from 11 residues. V was clipped by 8 bases and J by 4 bases, with 9 bases between them. The germline gives CDR1 MNHNY, CDR2 SVGAGI (reference sequence). The CDR3 nucleotides are TGTGCCAGCGAAGCTGGGTACGAGCAGTACTTC. Protein sequence: CASEAGYEQYF.

The genes are TRBV13 and TRBJ2-3; D is ambiguous. CDR1 and CDR2 from the germline V gene are PRHDT and FYEKMQ (reference sequence). The ends were cut back, 4 bases at V and 3 bases at J, with 20 bases in the middle. This CDR3 is built from 17 residues. The CDR3 DNA sequence: TGTGCCAGCAGCTCAGACAAGGCGCCCAAACAGACAGATACGCAGTATTTT. Translating gives CASSSDKAPKQTDTQYF.